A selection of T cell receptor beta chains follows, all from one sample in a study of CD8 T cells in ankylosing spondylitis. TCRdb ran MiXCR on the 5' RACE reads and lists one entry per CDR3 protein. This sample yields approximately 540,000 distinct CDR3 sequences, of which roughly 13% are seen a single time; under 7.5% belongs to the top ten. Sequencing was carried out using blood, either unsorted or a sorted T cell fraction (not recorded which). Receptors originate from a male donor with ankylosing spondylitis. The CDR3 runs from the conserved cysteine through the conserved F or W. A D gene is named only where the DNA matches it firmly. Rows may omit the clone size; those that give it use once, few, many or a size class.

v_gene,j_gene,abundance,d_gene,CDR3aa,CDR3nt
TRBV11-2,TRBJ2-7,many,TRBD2,CASSAPPGTSAFDEQYF,TGTGCCAGCAGCGCACCGCCGGGGACTAGCGCGTTCGACGAGCAGTACTTC
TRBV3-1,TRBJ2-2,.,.,CASSQGMATNIGELFF,TGTGCCAGCAGCCAAGGCATGGCGACGAACATCGGGGAGCTGTTTTTT
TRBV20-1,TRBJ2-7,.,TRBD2,CSARDLGGLAGVYEQYF,TGCAGTGCTAGAGATCTTGGGGGACTAGCGGGAGTATACGAGCAGTACTTC
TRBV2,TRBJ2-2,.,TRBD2,CASSVTSGVTGELFF,TGTGCCAGCAGTGTCACTAGCGGGGTAACCGGGGAGCTGTTTTTT
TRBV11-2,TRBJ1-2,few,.,CASSHARGGPGYTF,TGTGCCAGCAGCCACGCCAGGGGAGGCCCCGGCTACACCTTC
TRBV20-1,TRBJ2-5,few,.,CSATGREYQETQYF,TGCAGTGCTACGGGCCGTGAGTACCAAGAGACCCAGTACTTC
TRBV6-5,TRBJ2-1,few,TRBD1,CASSYRQGYNEQFF,TGTGCCAGCAGTTACCGACAGGGCTACAATGAGCAGTTCTTC
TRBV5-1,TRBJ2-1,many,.,CASSWASGTPQGNEQFF,TGCGCCAGCAGCTGGGCATCCGGGACGCCGCAGGGGAATGAGCAGTTCTTC
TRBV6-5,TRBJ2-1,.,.,CASSSRGLSYNEQFF,TGTGCCAGCAGTTCTCGGGGCCTCTCCTACAATGAGCAGTTCTTC
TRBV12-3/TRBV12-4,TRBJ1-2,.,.,CASSFDRDITGGYTF,TGTGCCAGCAGTTTTGATAGAGATATAACGGGTGGCTACACCTTC
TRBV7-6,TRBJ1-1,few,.,CASSLVPRDTEAFF,TGTGCCAGCAGCTTAGTCCCGAGAGACACTGAAGCTTTCTTT
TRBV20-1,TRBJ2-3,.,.,CSASLPDLTDTQYF,TGCAGTGCTAGCCTCCCCGACCTCACAGATACGCAGTATTTT
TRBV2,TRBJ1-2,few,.,CASSEGLPTRVDYGYTF,TGTGCCAGCAGTGAAGGACTCCCTACAAGGGTAGATTATGGCTACACCTTC
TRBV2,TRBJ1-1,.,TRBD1,CASRTQGYTEAFF,TGTGCCAGCAGAACACAGGGGTACACTGAAGCTTTCTTT
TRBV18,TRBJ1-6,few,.,CASSPPRGRDSPLHF,TGTGCCAGCTCACCACCGCGGGGCAGGGATTCACCCCTCCACTTT
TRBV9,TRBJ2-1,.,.,CASSVNSDNEQFF,TGTGCCAGCAGCGTGAACAGTGACAATGAGCAGTTCTTC
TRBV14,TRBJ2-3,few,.,CASSATADTQYF,TGTGCCAGCAGCGCCACGGCAGATACGCAGTATTTT
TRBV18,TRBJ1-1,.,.,CASSPLGVDAEAFF,TGTGCCAGCTCACCACTCGGGGTAGACGCTGAAGCTTTCTTT
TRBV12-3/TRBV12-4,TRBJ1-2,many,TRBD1,CASSLNRDRGRNYGYTF,TGTGCCAGCAGTTTAAACCGGGACAGGGGGCGGAACTATGGCTACACCTTC
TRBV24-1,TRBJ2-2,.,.,CATSDPFTGELFF,TGTGCCACCAGTGATCCGTTCACCGGGGAGCTGTTTTTT
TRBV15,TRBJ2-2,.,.,CATSRDSAGELFF,TGTGCCACCAGCAGAGATAGTGCCGGGGAGCTGTTTTTT
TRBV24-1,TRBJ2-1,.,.,CATSDTGTGKYNEQFF,TGTGCCACCAGTGATACAGGGACGGGAAAGTACAATGAGCAGTTCTTC
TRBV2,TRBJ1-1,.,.,CASSEEGVLQNTEAFF,TGTGCCAGCAGTGAAGAAGGGGTCCTTCAGAACACTGAAGCTTTCTTT
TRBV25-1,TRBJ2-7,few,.,CASSPGGEKYEQYF,TGTGCCAGCAGTCCGGGGGGCGAGAAGTACGAGCAGTACTTC
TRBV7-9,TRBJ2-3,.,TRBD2,CASSLGSGTSTDTQYF,TGTGCCAGCAGCTTAGGGAGCGGGACGAGCACAGATACGCAGTATTTT
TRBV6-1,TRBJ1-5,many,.,CASSNAGNNQPQHF,TGTGCCAGCAGTAACGCCGGAAACAATCAGCCCCAGCATTTT
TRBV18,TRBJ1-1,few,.,CASSRPGWTEAFF,TGTGCCAGCTCACGACCAGGTTGGACTGAAGCTTTCTTT
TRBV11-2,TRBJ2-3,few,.,CASVPGGTDTQYF,TGTGCCAGCGTACCCGGGGGCACAGATACGCAGTATTTT
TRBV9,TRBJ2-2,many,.,CASSPPTWGELFF,TGTGCCAGCAGCCCTCCTACCTGGGGGGAGCTGTTTTTT
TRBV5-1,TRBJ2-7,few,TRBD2,CASSFGLAGAYYEQYF,TGCGCCAGCAGCTTCGGTCTAGCGGGAGCCTACTACGAGCAGTACTTC
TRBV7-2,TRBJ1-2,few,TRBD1,CASSFRQGAYGYTF,TGTGCCAGCAGCTTTCGACAGGGGGCGTATGGCTACACCTTC
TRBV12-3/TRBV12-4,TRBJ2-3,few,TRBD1,CASSIQGATDTQYF,TGTGCCAGCAGTATACAGGGGGCAACAGATACGCAGTATTTT
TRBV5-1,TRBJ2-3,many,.,CASSKDTDTQYF,TGCGCCAGCAGCAAGGACACAGATACGCAGTATTTT
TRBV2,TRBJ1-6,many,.,CASRLNADYNSPLHF,TGTGCCAGCCGCCTGAACGCTGACTATAATTCACCCCTCCACTTT
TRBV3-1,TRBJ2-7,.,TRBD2,CASSQARGTSGTFYEQYF,TGTGCCAGCAGCCAAGCTCGGGGGACTAGCGGAACCTTTTATGAGCAGTACTTC
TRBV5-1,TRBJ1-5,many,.,CASSLDLSQGQPQHF,TGCGCCAGCAGCTTGGATTTGTCTCAGGGGCAGCCCCAGCATTTT
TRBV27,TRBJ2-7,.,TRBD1,CASSLRGRGSYEQYF,TGTGCCAGCAGTTTGAGGGGGCGCGGGTCCTACGAGCAGTACTTC
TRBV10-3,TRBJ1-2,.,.,CAISEEVDYGYTF,TGTGCCATCAGTGAGGAGGTCGACTATGGCTACACCTTC
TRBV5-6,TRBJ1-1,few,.,CASSLEEGPEAFF,TGTGCCAGCAGCTTGGAGGAGGGACCTGAAGCTTTCTTT
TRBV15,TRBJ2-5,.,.,CATSRGFRETQYF,TGTGCCACCAGCAGAGGGTTTCGAGAGACCCAGTACTTC
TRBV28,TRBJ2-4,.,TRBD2,CASSLASGIAKNIQYF,TGTGCCAGCAGTTTAGCTAGCGGAATAGCCAAAAACATTCAGTACTTC
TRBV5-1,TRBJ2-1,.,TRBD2,CASTYELAGRRNEQFF,TGCGCCAGCACATACGAACTAGCGGGAAGGAGAAATGAGCAGTTCTTC
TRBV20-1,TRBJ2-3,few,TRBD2,CSARVAGGGLTDTQYF,TGCAGTGCTAGAGTAGCGGGAGGGGGTTTGACAGATACGCAGTATTTT
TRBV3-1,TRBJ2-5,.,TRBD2,CASTGLAGEETQYF,TGTGCCAGCACCGGACTAGCGGGAGAAGAGACCCAGTACTTC
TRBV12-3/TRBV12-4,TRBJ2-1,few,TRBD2,CASSFSLAGNYNEQFF,TGTGCCAGCAGTTTTTCCCTAGCGGGGAATTACAATGAGCAGTTCTTC
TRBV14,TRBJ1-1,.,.,CASSLRGRVEAFF,TGTGCCAGCAGCCTCAGAGGGCGGGTTGAAGCTTTCTTT
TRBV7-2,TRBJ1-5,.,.,CASSQTAGGNQPQHF,TGTGCCAGCAGCCAGACTGCAGGGGGCAATCAGCCCCAGCATTTT
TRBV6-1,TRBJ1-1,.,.,CASRNLGDTEAFF,TGTGCCAGCAGGAATCTGGGGGACACTGAAGCTTTCTTT
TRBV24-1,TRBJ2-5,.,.,CATSDNWQQETQYF,TGTGCCACCAGTGATAATTGGCAACAAGAGACCCAGTACTTC
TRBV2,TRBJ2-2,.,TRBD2,CASSGGLAGVDTGELFF,TGTGCCAGCAGTGGGGGACTAGCGGGAGTCGACACCGGGGAGCTGTTTTTT
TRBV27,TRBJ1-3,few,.,CASGVGSAGNTIYF,TGTGCCAGCGGTGTGGGGTCCGCCGGAAACACCATATATTTT
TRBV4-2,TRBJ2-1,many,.,CASSQGGGGYNEQFF,TGTGCCAGCAGCCAAGGGGGCGGAGGTTACAATGAGCAGTTCTTC
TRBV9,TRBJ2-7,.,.,CASSVAARHEQYF,TGTGCCAGCAGCGTAGCGGCCCGGCACGAGCAGTACTTC